Presented here are 20 T cell receptor beta chains from one specimen sequenced in a study of molecular identifiers for immune sequencing clone quantification. Each CDR3 protein gets one entry after TCRdb re-called the PCR reads with MiXCR. Of 35,000 to 45,000 distinct CDR3 sequences listed, approximately 19% are singletons. Sample: naive CD8+ T cells from blood, with Jurkat cell RNA spiked in. Documented subset: FACS-sorted CD8+CD4-CCR7+CD45RA+ naive T cells. The receptors derive from a human donor in good health. Some libraries in this study had Jurkat cell RNA spiked in.

This clonotype was detected many times. This chain connects TRBV7-9 to TRBJ2-2; TRBD2 is a possible D gene (6 bases). V was shortened by 1 base and J by 0 bases, with 12 bases between the two germline ends. CDR3 size: 17 residues. Per the germline V gene, CDR1 is SEHNR and CDR2 is FQNEAQ (reference sequence). This CDR3 is CASSLVDAGSNTGELFF. In DNA form, the CDR3 reads TGTGCCAGCAGCTTAGTTGATGCGGGATCGAACACCGGGGAGCTGTTTTTT.

The table lists this clonotype with many counts. The V and J genes are TRBV28 and TRBJ2-2, with D perhaps matching TRBD1 or TRBD2 (6 bases each). The V and J ends lost 10 bases and 1 base respectively, with 19 bases between them. Germline CDR1 MDHEN, CDR2 SYDVKM. This CDR3 is 16 amino acids long. Here the CDR3 reads CAILTLGGVNTGELFF. CDR3 nucleotides: TGTGCCATCCTAACCCTGGGGGGCGTGAACACCGGGGAGCTGTTTTTT.

In the case of this clonotype: A much larger clonotype is one base distant, so this may be a read error. The V call is TRBV15, the J call TRBJ1-5; a possible D gene is TRBD1 (6 bases). Germline V gene lookup returns CDR1 LNHNV and CDR2 YYDKDF (reference sequence). The CDR3 sequence is 14 residues long. The chain's CDR3 is CAASRDSGAQPQHF. The DNA of the CDR3 is TGTGCCGCCAGCAGAGATTCAGGGGCCCAGCCCCAGCATTTT.

This rearrangement joins TRBV27 to TRBJ2-7; unclear D gene. CDR1 is MNHEY and CDR2 is SMNVEV in the germline V gene (reference sequence). V was pared by 0 bases and J by 2 bases, with 11 bases between. The CDR3 totals 15 residues. CDR3 loop: CASSLSRTATYEQYF. The CDR3 region has the DNA TGTGCCAGCAGTTTATCTCGGACGGCCACCTACGAGCAGTACTTC.

The chain joins TRBV6-5 to TRBJ2-6; TRBD1 matches at 7 bases. J gave up 0 bases and V 10 bases, and 6 bases lay outside the gene matches. The CDR3 totals 15 residues. The germline V gene encodes CDR1 MNHEY and CDR2 SVGAGI. The CDR3 protein is CATRQGSSGANVLTF. The CDR3 DNA follows: TGTGCCACGCGACAGGGTTCCTCTGGGGCCAACGTCCTGACTTTC.

There are many counts of this clonotype. This chain joins TRBV6-1 and TRBJ1-2; 12 bases are shared with TRBD1. Germline V gene sequence: CDR1 MNHNS, CDR2 SASEGT. The CDR3 sequence is 15 residues long. The trim removed 7 bases at V and 4 bases at J, leaving 7 bases unmatched. CDR3 sequence: CASKGTGGEVYGYTF. The CDR3 DNA follows: TGTGCCAGCAAAGGGACAGGGGGCGAGGTCTATGGCTACACCTTC.

This clonotype was observed many times. This chain links TRBV7-8 with TRBJ1-6; TRBD1 aligns across 7 bases. Unmatched junction bases numbered 3, after V lost 5 bases and J lost 5 bases. CDR1 is SGHVS, CDR2 FQNEAQ, per germline. The CDR3 has 14 residues. CDR3 DNA: TGTGCCAGCAGCCCCACAGGGGATAATTCACCCCTCCACTTT. Translation: CASSPTGDNSPLHF.

Many counts were recorded for this clonotype. The CDR3: CASSLTSTGEQYF. DNA for the CDR3: TGTGCCAGCAGTCTAACGTCCACCGGCGAGCAGTACTTC. V gene TRBV27 combines with J gene TRBJ2-7; no definite D call. Germline V gene sequence: CDR1 MNHEY, CDR2 SMNVEV (reference sequence). V was trimmed by 5 bases and J by 6 bases, leaving 14 bases between them. The CDR3 contains 13 residues.

By frequency in the sample, this clonotype is medium-sized. The chain is built from TRBV20-1 and TRBJ2-3, with TRBD2 matching 7 bases. Per germline, CDR1 DFQATT and CDR2 SNEGSKA (reference sequence). The CDR3 runs 17 residues. The junction had 11 bases not matched to a gene; V was cut back by 0 bases and J by 2 bases. The CDR3, as DNA: TGCAGTGCTAGAGACCCCAAAACTAGCGCCAACACAGATACGCAGTATTTT. This sequence encodes CSARDPKTSANTDTQYF.

This clonotype was recorded many times. The CDR3 region has the DNA TGTGCCAGCTCACAGGATAACAATGAGCAGTTCTTC. Its translation: CASSQDNNEQFF. The rearrangement joins TRBV18 to TRBJ2-1, with no clear D. Germline CDR1 reads KGHSH; CDR2 reads LQKENI. The V gene lost 4 bases and the J gene lost 5 bases, with 6 bases spanning the gap. This CDR3 comprises 12 residues.

The CDR3 protein is CASSTPEAHGYTF. As DNA, the CDR3 is TGTGCCAGCAGCACCCCCGAGGCGCATGGCTACACCTTC. This chain joins TRBV5-4 and TRBJ1-2; D call uncertain. Germline V gene data show CDR1 as SGHNT and CDR2 as YYREEE (reference sequence). V lost 4 bases and J 6 bases, leaving 13 bases between the germline ends. The CDR3 runs to 13 residues.

This clonotype was found many times. The rearrangement links TRBV25-1 to TRBJ2-2, with 9 bases fitting TRBD1. The germline gives CDR1 MGHDK, CDR2 SYGVNS. The trim removed 1 base at V and 4 bases at J, leaving 4 bases unmatched. This CDR3 contains 16 residues. The chain's CDR3 is CASSESRDRATGELFF. Here the CDR3 DNA reads TGTGCCAGCAGTGAATCCAGGGACAGGGCCACCGGGGAGCTGTTTTTT.

This clonotype was counted a few times. Compared with germline, one end of the junction differs, possibly owing to a read error. This chain uses TRBV12-3 or TRBV12-4 with TRBJ2-1; D could derive from TRBD1 or TRBD2 (5 bases each). The CDR3 spans 15 residues. CDR3 nucleotide sequence: TGTGCCAGCAGAATATGGACTCCCCAGGGAGAGGAGCAGCTCTTC. The encoded protein is CASRIWTPQGEEQLF.

This clonotype has a count of ten or more. The chain joins TRBV20-1 to TRBJ2-5; TRBD2 aligns across 8 bases. Germline trimming cut 5 bases from V and 3 bases from J; bases unmatched to any gene: 11. This CDR3 is built from 15 residues. The germline CDR1 and CDR2 sequences are DFQATT and SNEGSKA (reference sequence). This CDR3 is CSAPPFREGEETQYF. CDR3 nucleotides: TGCAGTGCTCCTCCGTTTCGGGAGGGCGAAGAGACCCAGTACTTC.

This clonotype showed up many times. The rearrangement links TRBV6-5 to TRBJ2-7; TRBD1 or TRBD2 may be the D gene (5 bases each). V lost 7 bases, J lost 6 bases, and 10 bases lay in between. This CDR3 spans 11 amino acids. Per germline, CDR1 MNHEY and CDR2 SVGAGI. In nucleotides, the CDR3 is TGTGCCAGCATACATGGGGGCGAGCAGTACTTC. Its protein product is CASIHGGEQYF.

For this clonotype: The germline gene is not matched at one end of the junction; a read error may be the cause. The genes are TRBV5-3 and TRBJ1-5; possible D gene TRBD1, 5 bases. TRBV5-3 belongs to the ORF category, with a function that is uncertain. The CDR3 sequence is 15 residues long. The CDR3 spells CASSSMVVAGQPQHF. Here the CDR3 DNA reads TGTGCCAGCAGCTCGATGGTTGTGGCAGGGCAGCCCCAGCATTTT.

For this clonotype: Given a much more abundant clone one base away, this may be a read error. The chain carries TRBV6-4 and TRBJ2-7; the D gene is possibly TRBD1 (6 bases). The CDR3 is 15 amino acids. Germline V lookup: CDR1 MRHNA, CDR2 SNTAGT. Here the CDR3 DNA reads TGTGCCAGCAGTGGTCCGGACAGCAGCTCCTACGGGCAGTACTTC. As protein: CASSGPDSSSYGQYF.

On this clonotype itself: One base away lies a much larger clone, so this may be a sequencing read error. This rearrangement joins TRBV2 to TRBJ2-2; 11 bases fit TRBD1. This CDR3 spans 17 amino acids. Germline assignment: CDR1 SNHLY and CDR2 FYNNEI. The DNA for the CDR3 is TGTGCCAGCAGTGATCCGGGACAGGGGGGAAGAGCCGGGGAGCTGGTTTTT. Protein product: CASSDPGQGGRAGELVF.

Concerning this clonotype: A read error is likely, as this CDR3 ends without the conserved phenylalanine or tryptophan. It is unclear where the CDR3 begins or ends on the DNA, so no DNA is shown, and the CDR3 is as TCRdb lists it. This sequence joins TRBV2 and TRBJ1-5; TRBD1 is taken as the D call from the table, unchecked against the DNA. Germline V gives CDR1 SNHLY, CDR2 FYNNEI. The CDR3 totals 15 residues, both ends included. The CDR3 here is CASSEGAPGAQPPHP.

This clonotype was seen repeatedly, ten times or more. This chain uses TRBV12-3 or TRBV12-4 with TRBJ2-2; the match to TRBD2 covers 12 bases. CDR3 size: 15 residues. V dropped 6 bases and J dropped 5; count of bases not matched to a gene: 4. DNA for the CDR3: TGTGCCAGCAGCCTGACTAGCGGGGGTACCGGGGAGCTGTTTTTT. Protein sequence: CASSLTSGGTGELFF.